This T cell receptor (beta chain) was retrieved from a study of blood T cell repertoires in COVID-19. Turning to the study itself: Whether acute or convalescent, the COVID-19 samples came from the United States, Italy and Spain.

TCRdb keeps only in-frame clones here, not all; method: immunoSEQ multiplex PCR. The profile shows 30,000 to 40,000 clones, 80% of them singletons. The CDR3 is 15 residues long. Germline V gene sequence: CDR1 LGHDT, CDR2 YNNKEL (reference sequence). V lost 4 bases, J lost 6 bases, and 7 bases stayed unmatched. The sequence came from a woman between 65 and 79 years old with acute or convalescent COVID-19. Source material: peripheral blood. The chain combines TRBV3-1 (or the pseudogene TRBV3-2) with TRBJ2-1, with 9 positions matching TRBD1. CDR3: CASSLAGTGINEQFF. In DNA form, the CDR3 reads TGTGCCAGCAGCCTTGCCGGGACAGGGATCAATGAGCAGTTCTTC.